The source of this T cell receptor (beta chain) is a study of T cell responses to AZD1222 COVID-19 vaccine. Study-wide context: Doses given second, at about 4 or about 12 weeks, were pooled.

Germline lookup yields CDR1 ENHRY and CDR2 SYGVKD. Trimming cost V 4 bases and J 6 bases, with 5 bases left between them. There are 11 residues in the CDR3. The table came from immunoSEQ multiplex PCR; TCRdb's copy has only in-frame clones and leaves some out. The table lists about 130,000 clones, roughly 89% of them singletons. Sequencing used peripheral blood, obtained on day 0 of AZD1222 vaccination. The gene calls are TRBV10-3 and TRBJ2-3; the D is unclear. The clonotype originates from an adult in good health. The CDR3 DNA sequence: TGTGCCATCAGTGGTACTGATACGCAGTATTTT. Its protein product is CAISGTDTQYF.